This T cell receptor beta chain was documented in a study of Ad26.COV2.S vaccination and SARS-CoV-2 variants (dated by TCRdb to the early 2020s). In the study overall: Donors in the vaccine arm were drawn from COV1001, a phase I-IIa trial of Ad26.COV2.S in healthy adults that was multicentre, randomized, double-blind and placebo-controlled. The TCR-sequenced set comprised approximately 32 samples: around 20 Ad26.COV2.S vaccine recipients, 5 placebo recipients and 8 SARS-CoV-2 convalescent individuals. TCRbeta repertoire sequencing was used to assess the specificity and breadth of SARS-CoV-2-reactive T cell receptors after Ad26.COV2.S vaccination. Ad26.COV2.S was given intramuscularly at 5x10^10 or 1x10^11 viral particles, as a single shot or as two shots 56 days apart. Trial participants were randomized into five groups of five: low-dose or high-dose Ad26.COV2.S given once or twice, or placebo on both occasions. Investigators remained blinded to trial group allocation during experiments and outcome assessment.

Reading from cysteine to phenylalanine, the CDR3 counts 17 amino acids. This entry keeps only the CDR3 DNA: 51 bases, framed from base 1. CDR1 SEHNR and CDR2 FQNEAQ are derived from the germline V gene (reference sequence). Compared with germline, V lacks 6 bases and J lacks 9 bases; bases without a gene match: 11. The immunoSEQ Assay was the method used to sequence TCRbeta CDR3 regions. After extraction, genomic DNA underwent amplification by bias-controlled multiplex PCR, followed by high-throughput sequencing. The study's processing was this. To quantify the absolute abundance of every unique TCRbeta CDR3 region, sequences were collapsed and filtered. T cell fraction was estimated by normalizing TCRbeta template counts to usable DNA, which was measured by amplifying reference genes present in all nucleated cells. Repertoire TCRs were annotated as SARS-CoV-2-specific by exact matching of V gene, CDR3 amino acid sequence and J gene to a known reactive TCR set. The reference SARS-CoV-2 TCR set was obtained from MIRA and was filtered for enrichment in COVID-19-positive ImmuneCODE repertoires, whereby public or cross-reactive TCRs were removed. Based on the MIRA antigens, annotated TCRs were further analysed at the level of specific ORF or position within ORF. Breadth was defined as the number of annotated unique rearrangements divided by the total number of unique productive rearrangements, and depth was defined as the summed frequency of the annotated unique rearrangements. Two-sided Wilcoxon rank-sum tests were used to compare TCR breadth between groups. As stored in TCRdb, this immuneACCESS dataset retains in-frame rearrangements with V and J assigned. A fraction of the clones does not appear; measured against another copy, unresolved V genes explain less than half of the discrepancy, and the remainder lacks a known reason. The V and J calls and the clone size are those of that table, but D and trimming were determined from the DNA. The sample yields hundreds of thousands of clones; 92% were counted once. The ten largest clones capture roughly 1.7% of the sample.

The investigation overall reported the following: Compared with placebo recipients, Ad26.COV2.S recipients showed higher spike-specific TCR breadth (P = 0.0014). Vaccine and placebo recipients had comparable non-spike TCR breadth, which fits with the vaccine containing only spike. The study was not powered to compare responses between vaccine doses or regimens. After vaccination, substantial breadth of spike-specific CD8+ and CD4+ T cell responses was reported. The authors noted that total T cell responses may have been underestimated by the TCR breadth and depth analyses.

The meaning of the sample's treatment or condition label: over 15 received Ad26.COV2.S at low or high dose, single or two shots; 5 received placebo; per-sample allocation not given. For vaccine and placebo recipients, repertoires were sequenced using samples collected on day 63 after the first injection. In Cohort 1b, roughly 25 adults aged 18-55 years were enrolled at a single site in Boston, USA, between 29 July and 7 August 2020. Ad26.COV2.S was a replication-incompetent adenovirus type 26 vector that expressed a prefusion-stabilized SARS-CoV-2 spike protein derived from the original Wuhan strain. A word on this clone: Its antigen remains undetermined. Base qualities are missing; no much larger clone stands one base away.

The chain joins TRBV7-9 to TRBJ2-1; TRBD2 aligns with 16 central bases. The sequencing here drew on peripheral blood, taken in a trial of Ad26.COV2.S vaccine versus placebo. The receptor was derived from a person aged 18-65 years who received the Ad26.COV2.S COVID-19 vaccine or a placebo. The DNA reads as follows: TGTGCCAGCAGTCCACCGGGACTAGCGGGGGGGCCCACTGAGCAGTTCTTC. Its product reads: CASSPPGLAGGPTEQFF.